This T cell receptor (beta chain) was sequenced during a study of control samples from healthy donors and cancer patients. Germline loops: CDR1 SGHVS, CDR2 FNYEAQ. V was clipped by 3 bases and J by 2 bases, with 11 bases between them. The CDR3 extends over 15 amino acids. Here immunoSEQ multiplex PCR was the method, and the copy in TCRdb shows in-frame clones only, minus some. The table lists around 64,000 clones, about nine tenths of them singletons. The sample consisted of PBMCs. The chain employs TRBV7-6 and TRBJ1-5, with D possibly matching TRBD1 (5 bases). The TCR was taken from a man in his fifties or sixties with colorectal cancer. DNA of the CDR3: TGTGCCAGCAGCTTGGTTGACAGTGGCAATCAGCCCCAGCATTTT. Translation gives CASSLVDSGNQPQHF.